A single sample is the source of the 17 T cell receptor beta chains below, sequenced in a study of T cells in Graves' hyperthyroidism and ophthalmopathy. TCR beta CDR3 region amplification was performed from RNA transcripts. First-round RT-PCR targeting the TCR CDR3 was performed with the HTBI primer set. TCRdb recomputed calls from the multiplex PCR reads with MiXCR, one row per CDR3 protein. The sample has about 570,000 distinct CDR3 sequences, just over 45% seen once; the top ten hold 15% to 20%. Sequencing was done on a sample of peripheral blood or thyroid tissue (not recorded which). The source is an adult woman with Graves' disease, either hyperthyroidism or ophthalmopathy (not recorded which).

DNA for the CDR3: TGTGCCAGCAAAGTCGACGGACACTCCTACGAGCAGTACTTC. Translating gives CASKVDGHSYEQYF. V and J are TRBV2 and TRBJ2-7; possibly TRBD1 for D (5 bases). Germline V gene data show CDR1 as SNHLY and CDR2 as FYNNEI. The CDR3 spans 14 residues. V shed 7 bases and J shed 0 bases, with 13 bases lying between them.

This rearrangement joins TRBV10-1 to TRBJ2-5; TRBD2 aligns across 7 bases. The CDR3 totals 12 residues. The V segment lost 11 bases and the J segment 4 bases; nucleotides outside the gene matches: 7. The germline gives CDR1 WNHNN, CDR2 SYGVQD (reference sequence). CDR3 in amino acids: CAWGGSRETQYF. For the CDR3, the DNA is TGCGCCTGGGGCGGGAGCAGAGAGACCCAGTACTTC.

This chain connects TRBV5-1 to TRBJ1-1; a weak D match, TRBD1 (5 bases). The CDR3 totals 16 residues. With 0 bases removed from V and 4 bases from J, the gap between germline ends came to 16 bases. Germline V lookup: CDR1 SGHRS, CDR2 YFSETQ. CDR3 residues: CASSLGPGGVGTEAFF. The CDR3 DNA follows: TGCGCCAGCAGCTTGGGACCGGGAGGGGTGGGCACTGAAGCTTTCTTT. Full variable domain (outside the CDR3, taken from reference TRBV5-1 and TRBJ1-1): KAGVTQTPRYLIKTRGQQVTLSCSPISGHRSVSWYQQTPGQGLQFLFEYFSETQRNKGNFPGRFSGRQFSNSRSEMNVSTLELGDSALYLCASSLGPGGVGTEAFFGQGTRLTVV.

This clonotype was recorded at least ten times. V usage is TRBV25-1 and J usage is TRBJ1-6; TRBD1 matches at 9 bases. Trimming took 4 bases from V and 9 from J; bases not matched to a gene: 4. Germline loops: CDR1 MGHDK, CDR2 SYGVNS. This CDR3 spans 14 amino acids. The CDR3 loop reads CASSATGGRSPLHF. The CDR3 coding sequence is TGTGCCAGCAGTGCCACAGGGGGCCGTTCACCCCTCCACTTT. The full variable domain, with the rest looked up from reference TRBV25-1 and TRBJ1-6, is EADIYQTPRYLVIGTGKKITLECSQTMGHDKMYWYQQDPGMELHLIHYSYGVNSTEKGDLSSESTVSRIRTEHFPLTLESARPSHTSQYLCASSATGGRSPLHFGNGTRLTVT.

This clonotype occurred a few times. The CDR3 region is CASSRTGDTGELFF. In DNA form, the CDR3 reads TGTGCCAGCTCACGGACAGGTGACACCGGGGAGCTGTTTTTT. The chain couples TRBV9 to TRBJ2-2, with 7 bases fitting TRBD1. The germline V gene has CDR1 SGDLS and CDR2 YYNGEE. V lost 7 bases and J lost 3; bases outside the gene matches: 6. The CDR3 loop spans 14 amino acids.

This clonotype was counted at least ten times. The V gene is TRBV3-1, the J gene TRBJ2-7; 7 nucleotides agree with TRBD1. This CDR3 is built from 12 residues. Germline assignment: CDR1 LGHDT and CDR2 YNNKEL (reference sequence). The V and J ends lost 4 bases and 6 bases, in that order; junction bases with no gene match: 3. The CDR3, as DNA: TGTGCCAGCAGCCGTAGACAGGGCGAGCAGTACTTC. Protein sequence: CASSRRQGEQYF.

This clonotype has a count of ten or more. CDR3 protein: CASSLAGLADHYEQYF. In DNA, the CDR3 is TGTGCCAGCAGCCTCGCGGGCCTAGCGGATCATTACGAGCAGTACTTC. The chain has TRBV4-2 and TRBJ2-7, with TRBD2 matching over 7 bases. V dropped 4 bases and J dropped 4; count of bases not matched to a gene: 13. The germline V gene encodes CDR1 LGHNA and CDR2 YNFKEQ. The CDR3 is 16 residues long.

V is TRBV9 and J is TRBJ2-1; 11 bases line up with TRBD2. There are 17 residues in the CDR3. In germline, CDR1 is SGDLS, CDR2 YYNGEE. V gave up 4 bases and J gave up 2 bases; unmatched junction bases: 8. Here the CDR3 reads CASSSEGLAVTYNEQFF. In DNA form, the CDR3 reads TGTGCCAGCAGCTCCGAGGGACTAGCGGTCACCTACAATGAGCAGTTCTTC. Full variable domain (rest looked up from reference TRBV9 and TRBJ2-1): DSGVTQTPKHLITATGQRVTLRCSPRSGDLSVYWYQQSLDQGLQFLIQYYNGEERAKGNILERFSAQQFPDLHSELNLSSLELGDSALYFCASSSEGLAVTYNEQFFGPGTRLTVL.

This clonotype was seen repeatedly, ten times or more. The V call is TRBV14, the J call TRBJ2-5; D gene ambiguous. The CDR3 loop spans 14 amino acids. Trimming shortened V by 0 bases and J by 5 bases, and 10 bases separated the two germline ends. Germline V lookup: CDR1 SGHDN, CDR2 FVKESK. CDR3 in DNA: TGTGCCAGCAGCCAAGACCGAACGGCGGAGACCCAGTACTTC. This codes for CASSQDRTAETQYF. Supplemented by reference TRBV14 and TRBJ2-5, the full variable domain reads EAGVTQFPSHSVIEKGQTVTLRCDPISGHDNLYWYRRVMGKEIKFLLHFVKESKQDESGMPNNRFLAERTGGTYSTLKVQPAELEDSGVYFCASSQDRTAETQYFGPGTRLLVL.

This clonotype was counted ten times or more. The rearrangement links TRBV24-1 to TRBJ2-6; D unresolved. The CDR3 length is 12 residues. V was clipped by 3 bases and J by 9 bases, with 5 bases between them. Germline V gene data show CDR1 as KGHDR and CDR2 as SFDVKD. The CDR3 DNA reads as TGTGCCACCAGTGATACCTTCAACGTCCTGACTTTC. The encoded protein is CATSDTFNVLTF.

This clonotype was picked up many times. The chain couples TRBV7-2 to TRBJ1-1; no clear D gene. V dropped 5 bases and J dropped 1 base, with 8 bases sitting between them. Germline V gene lookup returns CDR1 SGHTA and CDR2 FQGNSA. The CDR3 consists of 13 residues. The CDR3 nucleotides are TGTGCCAGCAGCCAAGACAAGAACACTGAAGCTTTCTTT. Its translation: CASSQDKNTEAFF. Full variable domain (outside the CDR3, taken from reference TRBV7-2 and TRBJ1-1): GAGVSQSPSNKVTEKGKDVELRCDPISGHTALYWYRQSLGQGLEFLIYFQGNSAPDKSGLPSDRFSAERTGGSVSTLTIQRTQQEDSAVYLCASSQDKNTEAFFGQGTRLTVV.

This clonotype was seen at least ten times. V and J are TRBV24-1 and TRBJ2-7, with TRBD2 matching over 8 bases. Germline values: CDR1 KGHDR, CDR2 SFDVKD. The V segment lost 4 bases and the J segment 3 bases; nucleotides outside the gene matches: 7. The CDR3 is 15 residues long. The CDR3 coding sequence is TGTGCCACCAGTGAAGCCGGGACTAGTATCTACGAGCAGTACTTC. Translation: CATSEAGTSIYEQYF.

The chain employs TRBV11-2 and TRBJ2-7; TRBD2 matches 12 bases. The J call could be wrong; TRBJ2-5 is a better fit for the DNA end. CDR3 length: 16 amino acids. Looked up from germline, CDR1 is SGHAT and CDR2 is FQNNGV. The CDR3 coding sequence is TGTGCCAGCAGCAGCTCTAGCGGGAGGGCCTTGGAGACCCAGTACTTC. Amino acid sequence: CASSSSSGRALETQYF.

The chain joins TRBV7-3 to TRBJ1-5; the D gene is possibly TRBD1 (6 bases). V was cut by 4 bases and J by 6 bases, with 16 bases left in between. Germline lookup yields CDR1 SGHTA and CDR2 FQGTGA. This CDR3 contains 15 residues. The CDR3 DNA sequence: TGTGCCAGCAGCTCTGAATACAGGGCAGGTCAGCCCCAGCATTTT. It encodes CASSSEYRAGQPQHF. The full variable domain, with the rest looked up from reference TRBV7-3 and TRBJ1-5, is GAGVSQTPSNKVTEKGKYVELRCDPISGHTALYWYRQSLGQGPEFLIYFQGTGAADDSGLPNDRFFAVRPEGSVSTLKIQRTERGDSAVYLCASSSEYRAGQPQHFGDGTRLSIL.

There are a few counts of this clonotype. The chain uses TRBV5-1 and TRBJ1-2; D not resolved. This CDR3 spans 13 amino acids. The V gene's germline CDR1 is SGHRS and CDR2 YFSETQ. V lost 5 bases and J lost 8, with 16 bases in between. CDR3 sequence reads: CASRGGGMGGYTF. The CDR3, as DNA: TGCGCCAGCAGAGGAGGCGGGATGGGAGGCTACACCTTC.

This clonotype was seen more than once but under ten times. The chain links TRBV7-9 to TRBJ1-4, with TRBD1 as a possible D gene (5 bases). The V end was cut by 4 bases, the J end by 16 bases, with 19 bases between. The CDR3 contains 13 residues. The germline V gene has CDR1 SEHNR and CDR2 FQNEAQ (reference sequence). CDR3 bases: TGTGCCAGCAGCTGGGGACGGGATGAAAGGGCGTTTTTT. It translates to CASSWGRDERAFF.

This clonotype was picked up many times. The chain carries TRBV28 and TRBJ2-7; possibly TRBD1 for D (5 bases). V lost 2 bases and J lost 5, with 10 bases in between. The CDR3 loop spans 13 amino acids. Germline V lookup: CDR1 MDHEN, CDR2 SYDVKM. The DNA for the CDR3 is TGTGCCAGCAGTTTACAGGGTACTCACGAGCAGTACTTC. Its protein is CASSLQGTHEQYF.